The present TCR beta chain was sequenced within a study of T-cell reconstitution after alpha-beta-depleted transplantation in children. Comment on this clonotype: Its antigen is still unknown.

Unique molecular identifiers tagged the TCRbeta library. TCRdb reanalysed the PCR reads using MiXCR and keeps one entry per CDR3 protein. The sample holds some 450,000 distinct CDR3 sequences, around 46% seen once. Notes on the study in general: Reportedly, roughly two months post-transplant, alpha-beta T cells arose from several hundred expanded graft clones.

There are 14 residues in the CDR3. The germline gives CDR1 ENHRY, CDR2 SYGVKD. V gave up 0 bases and J gave up 4 bases, with 8 bases separating them. The sequences come from PBMCs, collected before TCRalphabeta/CD19-depleted stem cell transplant. The gene calls are TRBV10-3 and TRBJ2-3, with D perhaps given as TRBD1 or TRBD2 (5 bases each). This TCR was recovered from a girl aged 2 to 10 with aplastic anemia, due to receive a stem cell transplant. The CDR3 reads CAISESVGADTQYF. DNA of the CDR3: TGTGCCATCAGTGAGTCAGTGGGGGCAGATACGCAGTATTTT.